This TCR beta chain was retrieved from a study of glioma-infiltrating T cells after dendritic cell vaccination. Background on the study: Glioblastoma patients came from Phase I and II dendritic cell vaccination trials.

TCRdb's table, derived via immunoSEQ multiplex PCR, lists solely in-frame clones and lacks some. The sample holds roughly 100,000 clones, about 83% seen once. This CDR3 is built from 15 residues. Trimming took off 4 bases at V and 0 bases at J, with 13 bases between the two ends. Germline V gives CDR1 LNHDA, CDR2 SQIVND (reference sequence). The genes are TRBV19 and TRBJ2-7; weak D call: TRBD2 (5 bases). The clonotype comes from a human donor with glioblastoma. The material was blood, obtained before dendritic cell vaccination. CDR3 in amino acids: CASSTVEGISYEQYF. The CDR3 DNA sequence: TGTGCCAGTAGTACCGTAGAGGGCATCTCCTACGAGCAGTACTTC.